The 29 T cell receptor beta chains listed next were all sequenced from one sample in a study of chemoradiotherapy in HPV16-positive cancers. The table came from immunoSEQ multiplex PCR; TCRdb's copy has only in-frame clones and leaves some out. The repertoire holds about 4,700 clones, with 65% to 85% as singletons. The specimen was tumor tissue, collected from a patient who underwent chemoradiotherapy. The receptor source for this set is a human donor with HPV-associated anogenital cancer.

This clone was seen a few times. The chain joins TRBV6-4 to TRBJ2-1; D uncertain. The CDR3 is made up of 14 amino acids. With 0 bases removed from V and 9 bases from J, the gap between germline ends came to 12 bases. Germline V gene data show CDR1 as MRHNA and CDR2 as SNTAGT. The CDR3 here is CASSDSGSPSEQFF. CDR3 in DNA: TGTGCCAGCAGTGACTCAGGGTCCCCGAGTGAGCAGTTCTTC.

V usage is TRBV27 and J usage is TRBJ2-3; D perhaps matches TRBD1 (6 bases). This CDR3 has 13 amino acids. V gave up 4 bases and J gave up 10 bases, with 15 bases separating them. Looked up from germline, CDR1 is MNHEY and CDR2 is SMNVEV (reference sequence). The CDR3 DNA reads TGTGCCAGCAGTTCGGCTAACAGGGACCCGCAGTATTTT. Translated: CASSSANRDPQYF.

This chain connects TRBV27 to TRBJ1-2; the match to TRBD1 covers 10 bases. Looked up from germline, CDR1 is MNHEY and CDR2 is SMNVEV (reference sequence). J lost 2 bases, V lost 6 bases, and 6 bases had no gene match. The CDR3 runs to 15 residues. DNA of the CDR3: TGTGCCAGCAGCCCAAGACAGGGGGCGAACTATGGCTACACCTTC. Its protein product is CASSPRQGANYGYTF.

The chain joins TRBV27 to TRBJ2-1; the match to TRBD2 covers 14 bases. This CDR3 has 18 amino acids. Trimming cost V 4 bases and J 0 bases; bases outside gene matches: 5. Germline V CDR1 and CDR2: MNHEY, SMNVEV (reference sequence). The CDR3 DNA is TGTGCCAGCAGTTGGGGACTAGCGGGAGAAAGCTCCTACAATGAGCAGTTCTTC. Protein product: CASSWGLAGESSYNEQFF.

The chain employs TRBV7-9 and TRBJ1-2, with 7 bases aligning to TRBD1. CDR3 length equals 14 residues. Germline V CDR1 and CDR2: SEHNR, FQNEAQ (reference sequence). Trimming cost V 1 base and J 4 bases; bases outside gene matches: 3. CDR3 nucleotide sequence: TGTGCCAGCAGCTTAGGGACAGGCGTCTATGGCTACACCTTC. Translating gives CASSLGTGVYGYTF.

The CDR3 sequence is CAWEQVINTEAFF. CDR3 in DNA: TGTGCCTGGGAACAGGTTATTAACACTGAAGCTTTCTTT. V and J are TRBV30 and TRBJ1-1; tentatively, D is TRBD1 (5 bases). The CDR3 is 13 residues long. Trimming took 5 bases from V and 2 from J, leaving 12 bases between them. Looked up from germline, CDR1 is GTSNPN and CDR2 is SVGIG (reference sequence).

This chain links TRBV19 with TRBJ2-3; D possibly corresponds to TRBD1 (6 bases). Germline V gene lookup returns CDR1 LNHDA and CDR2 SQIVND (reference sequence). CDR3 length: 13 residues. Trimming left V 7 bases short and J 6 bases short, with 14 bases between. The DNA of the CDR3 is TGTGCCAGTAATCACAGGGTCTCCGATACGCAGTATTTT. As protein: CASNHRVSDTQYF.

The CDR3 loop reads CASSLDQETQYF. The CDR3 bases are TGTGCCAGCAGTTTAGACCAAGAGACCCAGTACTTC. V is TRBV27 and J is TRBJ2-5; D unclear. Germline CDR1 is MNHEY and CDR2 is SMNVEV (reference sequence). CDR3 length equals 12 residues. Trimming shortened V by 2 bases and J by 0 bases, and 1 base separated the two germline ends.

The table lists this clone with a count of one. The J gene is TRBJ2-3, the V gene TRBV5-1; TRBD2 agrees at 9 bases. This CDR3 spans 16 amino acids. The V segment lost 3 bases and the J segment 0 bases; nucleotides outside the gene matches: 5. Germline values: CDR1 SGHRS, CDR2 YFSETQ. CDR3 DNA: TGCGCCAGCAGCTCTGGACTAGCGTTTAGCACAGATACGCAGTATTTT. This sequence encodes CASSSGLAFSTDTQYF.

V and J are TRBV19 and TRBJ1-1, with D unclear. The CDR3 extends over 13 amino acids. V was cut by 3 bases and J by 4 bases, with 9 bases left in between. From germline, CDR1 is LNHDA and CDR2 SQIVND (reference sequence). Written as DNA, the CDR3 is TGTGCCAGTAGTATGGGATACGGCACTGAAGCTTTCTTT. It translates to CASSMGYGTEAFF.

This clone was seen only once. V and J are TRBV7-3 and TRBJ2-2, with D perhaps TRBD1 (5 bases). The germline CDR1 and CDR2 sequences are SGHTA and FQGTGA. Trimming took 2 bases from V and 3 from J, leaving 7 bases between them. The CDR3 spans 14 residues. The CDR3 here is CASSLWGDTGELFF. DNA for the CDR3: TGTGCCAGCAGCTTATGGGGCGACACCGGGGAGCTGTTTTTT.

This chain uses TRBV2 with TRBJ1-1; perhaps TRBD1 as D (5 bases). Trimming shortened V by 8 bases and J by 0 bases, and 19 bases separated the two germline ends. The CDR3 has 16 amino acids. CDR1 is SNHLY, CDR2 FYNNEI, per germline. The CDR3 here is CASDGGIDGMNTEAFF. The CDR3 DNA is TGTGCCAGCGACGGGGGGATCGATGGCATGAACACTGAAGCTTTCTTT.

This chain connects TRBV28 to TRBJ1-2, with D perhaps TRBD1 (5 bases). V gave up 1 base and J gave up 4 bases, with 10 bases separating them. From germline, CDR1 is MDHEN and CDR2 SYDVKM. The CDR3 totals 14 residues. The CDR3 is CASSLFQGSYGYTF. CDR3 DNA sequence: TGTGCCAGCAGTTTATTTCAGGGATCCTATGGCTACACCTTC.

This clone turned up a few times. This chain connects TRBV28 to TRBJ1-2; 9 positions match TRBD1. V shed 0 bases, J shed 5 bases, and the junction held 1 base outside the gene matches. CDR1 MDHEN and CDR2 SYDVKM come from the germline V gene. CDR3 length equals 14 residues. This CDR3 reads CASSLWGTGYGYTF. CDR3 sequence (DNA): TGTGCCAGCAGTTTATGGGGGACAGGGTATGGCTACACCTTC.

This clone was recorded only once. The chain carries TRBV11-1 and TRBJ2-3; D is possibly TRBD1 or TRBD2 (5 bases each). Trimming removed 5 bases from V and 6 bases from J, with 15 bases in between. CDR3 length: 14 amino acids. The germline gives CDR1 SGHAT, CDR2 FQDESV (reference sequence). CDR3 bases: TGTGCCAGCAGCGATGCTTCCGGGACGGATACGCAGTATTTT. It specifies CASSDASGTDTQYF.

In its sample, this clone was seen once. Written as DNA, the CDR3 is TGTGCCAGCAGCCCATTTACTGGAACCTACGAGCAGTACTTC. Translating gives CASSPFTGTYEQYF. J is TRBJ2-7 and V is TRBV7-6; D remains ambiguous. CDR1 and CDR2 from the germline V gene are SGHVS and FNYEAQ. Trimming shortened V by 5 bases and J by 2 bases, and 13 bases separated the two germline ends. This CDR3 contains 14 residues.

This clone showed up just a few times. In DNA, the CDR3 is TGTGCCAGCAGTGAATGGCAGAGCAATCAGCCCCAGCATTTT. Its protein is CASSEWQSNQPQHF. V is TRBV25-1 and J is TRBJ1-5; no firm D call. Germline loops: CDR1 MGHDK, CDR2 SYGVNS. The V end lost 1 base, the J end lost 1 base, and 5 bases lay between the germline ends. The CDR3 extends over 14 amino acids.

The chain links TRBV30 to TRBJ1-2; D remains ambiguous. The germline V and J ends were trimmed by 0 bases and 7 bases, with 9 bases remaining between them. This CDR3 is built from 12 residues. The germline gives CDR1 GTSNPN, CDR2 SVGIG (reference sequence). CDR3 residues: CAWSVEAGGYTF. The CDR3, as DNA: TGTGCCTGGAGTGTAGAGGCAGGTGGCTACACCTTC.

This chain joins TRBV7-2 and TRBJ2-4; perhaps TRBD2 as D (5 bases). Trimming cost V 3 bases and J 8 bases, with 14 bases left between them. The CDR3 has 14 amino acids. Germline CDR1 is SGHTA and CDR2 is FQGNSA. CDR3 amino acids: CASSFGGSWDIQYF. The CDR3 DNA reads TGTGCCAGCAGCTTTGGAGGAAGCTGGGACATTCAGTACTTC.

CDR3 sequence: CASSRIWANLRELFF. CDR3 nucleotide sequence: TGTGCCAGCAGCCGCATATGGGCGAACCTCAGAGAGCTGTTTTTT. The rearrangement uses TRBV2 and TRBJ2-2; no firm D call. CDR1 and CDR2 (germline): SNHLY, FYNNEI. Trimming took 6 bases from V and 11 from J, leaving 22 bases between them. There are 15 residues in the CDR3.

The chain couples TRBV6-6 to TRBJ1-4; 12 bases map to TRBD1. CDR1 is MNHNY and CDR2 is SVGAGI in the germline V gene (reference sequence). Unmatched junction bases numbered 5, after V lost 4 bases and J lost 8 bases. The CDR3 sequence is 15 residues long. In nucleotides, the CDR3 is TGTGCCAGCAGTTCCCTCGGGACAGGGGGCGAAAAACTGTTTTTT. It translates to CASSSLGTGGEKLFF.

A few counts support this clone. The J gene is TRBJ1-2, the V gene TRBV5-1; 7 bases line up with TRBD1. The CDR3 spans 11 residues. Germline CDR1 reads SGHRS; CDR2 reads YFSETQ. The J segment lost 4 bases and the V segment lost 7 bases, leaving 1 base of the junction unmatched. The CDR3 here is CASRDSYGYTF. DNA for the CDR3: TGCGCCAGCCGGGACAGCTATGGCTACACCTTC.

The chain employs TRBV5-4 and TRBJ1-4; TRBD1 might be the D (6 bases). Germline loops: CDR1 SGHNT, CDR2 YYREEE (reference sequence). Deletions cut 4 bases from V and 4 bases from J, with 17 bases between. CDR3 length: 16 residues. CDR3 sequence reads: CASSIQGAGGNEKLFF. CDR3 nucleotide sequence: TGTGCCAGCAGCATACAGGGAGCGGGTGGTAATGAAAAACTGTTTTTT.

CDR3 sequence reads: CASSDPGQGTSYEQYF. The CDR3 DNA sequence: TGTGCCAGCAGCGATCCGGGACAGGGGACCTCCTACGAGCAGTACTTC. The chain links TRBV11-2 to TRBJ2-7, with TRBD1 matching 10 bases. The germline CDR1 and CDR2 sequences are SGHAT and FQNNGV. The length of the CDR3 is 16 residues. V shed 5 bases and J 0 bases; nucleotides not matched to a gene: 7.

V usage is TRBV5-4 and J usage is TRBJ2-1; 13 bases are a match to TRBD2. V was clipped by 2 bases and J by 3 bases; unmatched bases: 5. The germline CDR1 and CDR2 sequences are SGHNT and YYREEE (reference sequence). There are 17 residues in the CDR3. The chain's CDR3 is CASSLTSGGAFYNEQFF. DNA of the CDR3: TGTGCCAGCAGCTTAACTAGCGGGGGGGCCTTCTACAATGAGCAGTTCTTC.

This sequence joins TRBV6-4 and TRBJ1-5; TRBD1 aligns across 7 bases. The CDR3 covers 15 residues. The trim removed 6 bases at V and 4 bases at J, leaving 9 bases unmatched. Germline V gene sequence: CDR1 MRHNA, CDR2 SNTAGT. CDR3 sequence reads: CASRRTGDSNQPQHF. The CDR3, as DNA: TGTGCCAGCAGGCGTACAGGGGACTCGAATCAGCCCCAGCATTTT.

The rearrangement joins TRBV30 to TRBJ1-5; 8 bases map to TRBD1. CDR1 is GTSNPN, CDR2 SVGIG, per germline (reference sequence). J lost 5 bases, V lost 0 bases, and 6 bases had no gene match. CDR3 length equals 15 residues. The CDR3, as DNA: TGTGCCTGGAGTGTAAGGGCAGGGGGCTATCAGCCCCAGCATTTT. This sequence encodes CAWSVRAGGYQPQHF.

The gene calls are TRBV29-1 and TRBJ1-4, with D unresolved. Trimming shortened V by 7 bases and J by 8 bases, and 11 bases separated the two germline ends. The CDR3 contains 11 residues. Germline assignment: CDR1 SQVTM and CDR2 ANQGSEA. The CDR3 DNA is TGCAGCGCAGTCCACTACGAAAAACTGTTTTTT. Translating it yields CSAVHYEKLFF. Full variable domain (outside the CDR3, taken from reference TRBV29-1 and TRBJ1-4): SAVISQKPSRDICQRGTSLTIQCQVDSQVTMMFWYRQQPGQSLTLIATANQGSEATYESGFVIDKFPISRPNLTFSTLTVSNMSPEDSSIYLCSAVHYEKLFFGSGTQLSVL.

This clone has just one count. This chain connects TRBV28 to TRBJ2-7; D gene unclear. V lost 2 bases, J lost 7 bases, and 9 bases lay in between. The CDR3 is 12 residues long. Germline CDR1 reads MDHEN; CDR2 reads SYDVKM. The CDR3, as DNA: TGTGCCAGCAGTTTACTCGATGGAGAGCAGTACTTC. Protein product: CASSLLDGEQYF.